This TCR beta chain appears in the sequencing data of a study of vaccination effects on CD4 cells after COVID-19. Study context: Prior to sequencing, the ViraFEST assay stimulated PBMC with viral peptide pools, which expanded the antigen-specific CD4+ T cells.

Of note for this clone: Antigen unknown.

The protocol was immunoSEQ multiplex PCR, while the TCRdb copy is restricted to in-frame clones and leaves out a portion. This table holds roughly 30,000 clones, 74% found once. CD4+ T cells were isolated after 10 days of culture. Participants were given two doses of BNT162b2 or mRNA-1273 vaccine. Half the medium was swapped for IL-2 medium on days 3 and 7. The CDR3 runs 19 residues. The germline CDR1 and CDR2 sequences are SEHNR and FQNEAQ (reference sequence). V dropped 2 bases and J dropped 0 bases, with 20 bases sitting between them. The V gene is TRBV7-9, the J gene TRBJ2-4; the D gene is possibly TRBD2 (6 bases). Sample: CD4+ T cells from PBMCs cultured without peptide, taken after COVID-19 vaccination. The receptor was isolated from a human donor who received a COVID-19 vaccine. The CDR3 DNA reads TGTGCCAGCAGCTTACGGGACTCAAGGCCAGACCTAGCCAAAAACATTCAGTACTTC. Its translation: CASSLRDSRPDLAKNIQYF.